The clone carrying this TCR beta chain appeared a few times. What it binds is unknown. These data come from a study of regulatory T cells in long-lasting Graves disease. Germline values: CDR1 LNHDA, CDR2 SQIVND (reference sequence). Deletions cut 1 base from V and 4 bases from J, with 14 bases between. The length of the CDR3 is 16 residues. As to time point: newly diagnosed GD, antithyroid drugs for less than 3 months. From PBMCs, RNA was extracted and then used to make the TCR library. Study-level points and caveats: A greater number of public clonotypes (2,741) was shared by persistent patients than by new patients (over 900).

The TCR beta library used iRepertoire HTBI primers with Arm-PCR amplification of CDR3. TCRdb processed the multiplex PCR reads anew with MiXCR; each CDR3 protein has one entry. The sample contains 350,000 to 550,000 distinct CDR3 sequences, around 15% of which appear only once. These data are also associated with another study on T cells in Graves' hyperthyroidism and ophthalmopathy.

Sequencing used peripheral blood mononuclear cells (PBMCs), obtained at new diagnosis, from a patient treated with antithyroid drugs. V gene TRBV19 combines with J gene TRBJ2-1; D is perhaps TRBD1 or TRBD2 (5 bases each). This clonotype was sampled from a woman aged 50 to 60 with Graves disease. CDR3 amino acids: CASSIGGGVEYNEQFF. The CDR3 nucleotides are TGTGCCAGTAGTATAGGTGGGGGAGTGGAATACAATGAGCAGTTCTTC. The whole variable domain, remainder taken from reference TRBV19 and TRBJ2-1, is DGGITQSPKYLFRKEGQNVTLSCEQNLNHDAMYWYRQDPGQGLRLIYYSQIVNDFQKGDIAEGYSVSREKKESFPLTVTSAQKNPTAFYLCASSIGGGVEYNEQFFGPGTRLTVL.